This TCR beta chain came from a study of PD-L1 blockade in urothelial cancer. Some clones are missing from TCRdb's copy, which holds only in-frame ones; the method was immunoSEQ multiplex PCR. The data hold about 41,000 clones, with 65% to 85% observed a single time. The CDR3 totals 18 residues. Germline assignment: CDR1 MNHEY and CDR2 SMNVEV (reference sequence). The ends lost 6 bases at V and 2 bases at J; junction bases unmatched: 14. The chain carries TRBV27 and TRBJ2-7; the match to TRBD1 covers 12 bases. Specimen: PBMCs, collected around atezolizumab (anti-PD-L1) treatment. The sequence was obtained from a man aged 55 to 70 with urothelial cancer. For the CDR3, the DNA is TGTGCCAGCAGCTCGCGGGGACAGGGGGCCCTCAGCCCCTACGAGCAGTACTTC. This translates into CASSSRGQGALSPYEQYF.